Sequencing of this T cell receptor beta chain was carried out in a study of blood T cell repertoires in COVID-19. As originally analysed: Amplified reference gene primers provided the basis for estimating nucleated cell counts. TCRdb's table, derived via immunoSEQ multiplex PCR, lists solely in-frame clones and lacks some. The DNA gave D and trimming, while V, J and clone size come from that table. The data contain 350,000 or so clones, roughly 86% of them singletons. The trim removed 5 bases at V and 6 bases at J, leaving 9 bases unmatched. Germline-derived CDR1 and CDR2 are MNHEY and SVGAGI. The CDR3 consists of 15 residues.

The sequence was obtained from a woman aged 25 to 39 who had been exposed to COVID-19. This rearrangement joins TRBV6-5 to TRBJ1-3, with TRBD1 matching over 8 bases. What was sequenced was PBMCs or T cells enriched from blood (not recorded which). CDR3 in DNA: TGTGCCAGCAGTATACAGGGGGGGTCGGAAAACACCATATATTTT. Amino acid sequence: CASSIQGGSENTIYF.